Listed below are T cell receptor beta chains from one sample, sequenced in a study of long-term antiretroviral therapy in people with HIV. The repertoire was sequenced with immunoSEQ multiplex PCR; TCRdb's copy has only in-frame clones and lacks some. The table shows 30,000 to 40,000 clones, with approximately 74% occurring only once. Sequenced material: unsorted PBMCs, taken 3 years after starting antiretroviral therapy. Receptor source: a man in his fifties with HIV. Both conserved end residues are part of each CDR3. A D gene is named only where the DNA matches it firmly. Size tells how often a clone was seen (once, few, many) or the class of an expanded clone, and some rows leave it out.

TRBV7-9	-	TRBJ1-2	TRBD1	CASSLRGQELGYTF	TGTGCCAGCAGCTTAAGGGGACAGGAGCTTGGCTACACCTTC
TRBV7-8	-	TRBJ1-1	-	CASSRQVNTEAFF	TGTGCCAGCAGCAGACAGGTGAACACTGAAGCTTTCTTT
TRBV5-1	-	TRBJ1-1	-	CASQDRVNTEAFF	TGCGCCAGCCAAGACCGAGTGAACACTGAAGCTTTCTTT
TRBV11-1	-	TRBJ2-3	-	CASSARLPPDTQYF	TGTGCCAGCAGTGCGAGACTTCCTCCAGATACGCAGTATTTT
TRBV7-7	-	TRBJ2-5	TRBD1	CASSLTGGYQETQYF	TGTGCTAGCAGCTTAACAGGGGGGTACCAAGAGACCCAGTACTTC
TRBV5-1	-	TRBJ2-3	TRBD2	CASRRTSGSTDTQYF	TGCGCCAGCAGACGGACTAGCGGCAGCACAGATACGCAGTATTTT
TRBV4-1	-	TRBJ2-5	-	CASSQEGSAGAHQETQYF	TGCGCCAGCAGCCAAGAAGGATCGGCGGGGGCCCACCAAGAGACCCAGTACTTC
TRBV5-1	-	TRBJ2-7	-	CASSLAGFSYEQYF	TGCGCCAGCAGCTTGGCCGGGTTCTCCTACGAGCAGTACTTC
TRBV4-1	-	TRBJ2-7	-	CASSQGHGYEQYF	TGCGCCAGCAGCCAAGGTCACGGCTACGAGCAGTACTTC
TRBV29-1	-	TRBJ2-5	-	CSVVPGSQETQYF	TGCAGCGTCGTACCCGGATCCCAAGAGACCCAGTACTTC
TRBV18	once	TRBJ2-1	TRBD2	CASSPSEAGAYNEQFF	TGTGCCAGCTCACCATCCGAGGCGGGAGCCTACAATGAGCAGTTCTTC